A single sample gave rise to the 30 T cell receptor beta chains below, sequenced in a study of beta chain features in type 1 diabetes. Isolated RNA was reverse transcribed in full, so expressed TCRB transcripts were sequenced. This table comes from immunoSEQ multiplex PCR, and its TCRdb copy is limited to in-frame clones, with some not included. Altogether roughly 400,000 clones are present, approximately 15% being singletons, with the ten largest covering approximately 0.035%. Sample: naive CD4+ T cells from blood. The origin of the receptors is a man younger than 40 in good health.

This clone has a handful of counts. This chain joins TRBV29-1 and TRBJ2-7; a possible D gene is TRBD2 (6 bases). This CDR3 has 11 amino acids. Trimming stripped 5 bases from V and 3 bases from J, with 8 bases between. The germline V gene has CDR1 SQVTM and CDR2 ANQGSEA. CDR3 residues: CSVTRGYEQYV. In nucleotides, the CDR3 is TGCAGCGTTACGCGGGGCTACGAGCAGTACGTC.

This clone has at least ten counts. This sequence joins TRBV2 and TRBJ2-5, with D hard to call. The CDR3 is 11 amino acids. Trimming cost V 3 bases and J 9 bases, with 8 bases left between them. CDR1 is SNHLY, CDR2 FYNNEI, per germline. In DNA, the CDR3 is TGTGCCAGCAGTGAGGCCCAGCCCCAGTACTTC. As protein: CASSEAQPQYF.

This clone appeared a few times. As DNA, the CDR3 is TGTGCCAGCAGCTTACTAGCGGCTGAGCAGTTCTTC. This translates into CASSLLAAEQFF. The chain couples TRBV7-2 to TRBJ2-1; 7 nucleotides line up with TRBD2. The junction had 1 base not matched to a gene; V was cut back by 2 bases and J by 9 bases. Germline CDR1 is SGHTA and CDR2 is FQGNSA. This CDR3 is 12 amino acids long.

The chain has TRBV29-1 and TRBJ1-1; D is uncertain. CDR3 length: 13 residues. V dropped 3 bases and J dropped 1 base, with 9 bases sitting between them. Germline lookup yields CDR1 SQVTM and CDR2 ANQGSEA. The CDR3 DNA reads TGCAGCGTTGACAGGAGGACGAACACTGAAGCTTTCTTT. Residues: CSVDRRTNTEAFF.

This clone was observed a handful of times. V is TRBV14 and J is TRBJ1-4; no clear D. The V and J ends lost 2 bases and 0 bases respectively, with 10 bases between them. CDR3 length: 16 residues. Looked up from germline, CDR1 is SGHDN and CDR2 is FVKESK. The CDR3 is CASSQLGSATNEKLFF. CDR3 DNA sequence: TGTGCCAGCAGCCAATTGGGCAGCGCAACTAATGAAAAACTGTTTTTT.

This clone has just a few counts. The rearrangement links TRBV12-5 to TRBJ1-1; no clear D gene. Between the trimmed V and J ends, which lost 0 bases and 4 bases, there was a span of 3 bases. CDR3 length equals 12 residues. Germline V CDR1 and CDR2: LGHNT, FRNRAP. CDR3 amino acids: CASGLVVTEAFF. The DNA of the CDR3 is TGTGCTAGTGGTTTGGTAGTCACTGAAGCTTTCTTT. The whole variable domain, remainder taken from reference TRBV12-5 and TRBJ1-1, is DARVTQTPRHKVTEMGQEVTMRCQPILGHNTVFWYRQTMMQGLELLAYFRNRAPLDDSGMPKDRFSAEMPDATLATLKIQPSEPRDSAVYFCASGLVVTEAFFGQGTRLTVV.

This clone has only a few counts. CDR3 in amino acids: CANPWGEEYEQYV. The CDR3 DNA follows: TGTGCCAACCCGTGGGGGGAAGAATACGAGCAGTACGTC. This sequence joins TRBV9 and TRBJ2-7; D might be TRBD2 (6 bases). This CDR3 spans 13 amino acids. V shed 9 bases and J shed 4 bases, with 17 bases lying between them. The germline gives CDR1 SGDLS, CDR2 YYNGEE.

The table lists this clone with many counts. The chain combines TRBV7-2 with TRBJ2-7; TRBD2 agrees at 11 bases. CDR1 and CDR2 (germline): SGHTA, FQGNSA. CDR3 length equals 15 residues. The trim removed 5 bases at V and 0 bases at J, leaving 3 bases unmatched. In nucleotides, the CDR3 is TGTGCCAGCAGCCCGGGACTAGCGGCCTCCTACGAGCAGTACTTC. This gives the protein CASSPGLAASYEQYF.

V usage is TRBV28 and J usage is TRBJ1-2; D may be TRBD1 (6 bases). The CDR3 is 15 residues long. The germline gives CDR1 MDHEN, CDR2 SYDVKM. Deletions cut 4 bases from V and 2 bases from J, with 14 bases between. The CDR3 DNA is TGTGCCAGCAGTTCACCAGGGGCCCTAAACTATGGCTACACCTTC. Its protein product is CASSSPGALNYGYTF.

This clone was detected a few times. The CDR3 is CASRRGLVWMYEQYV. The CDR3 DNA sequence: TGTGCCAGCAGGCGAGGACTAGTATGGATGTACGAGCAGTACGTC. The chain has TRBV6-1 and TRBJ2-7; 7 positions match TRBD2. The V gene's germline CDR1 is MNHNS and CDR2 SASEGT. The length of the CDR3 is 15 residues. With V trimmed by 6 bases and J by 4 bases, 12 bases remained unmatched.

This clone was found a few times. This chain joins TRBV7-2 and TRBJ2-3; 11 bases are a match to TRBD2. Germline-derived CDR1 and CDR2 are SGHTA and FQGNSA. V lost 8 bases to trimming and J lost 4 bases; unmatched junction nucleotides: 11. The CDR3 covers 16 residues. The CDR3 nucleotides are TGTGCCAGCTGCCGACTAGCGGGGAACGGGCCAGATACGCAGTATTTT. Residues: CASCRLAGNGPDTQYF.

This clone was observed a few times. The rearrangement joins TRBV9 to TRBJ2-1; 13 positions agree with TRBD2. Trimming took 3 bases from V and 7 from J; bases not matched to a gene: 10. There are 17 residues in the CDR3. The germline gives CDR1 SGDLS, CDR2 YYNGEE. CDR3 residues: CASSASSGLAGDNEQFF. The CDR3 DNA reads as TGTGCCAGCAGCGCGAGCTCTGGACTAGCGGGAGATAATGAGCAGTTCTTC.

This clone was seen only a few times. The chain has TRBV27 and TRBJ2-7; possibly TRBD2 for D (6 bases). Germline V gives CDR1 MNHEY, CDR2 SMNVEV (reference sequence). The CDR3 spans 15 residues. V was cut by 10 bases and J by 0 bases, with 19 bases left in between. The CDR3 sequence: CANLGLAEYSYEQYV. CDR3 coding DNA: TGTGCCAACCTGGGGTTAGCGGAGTACTCCTACGAGCAGTACGTC.

V and J are TRBV6-6 and TRBJ2-1; 9 bases line up with TRBD1. From germline, CDR1 is MNHNY and CDR2 SVGAGI (reference sequence). This CDR3 spans 16 amino acids. The V segment lost 3 bases and the J segment 3 bases; nucleotides outside the gene matches: 6. Here the CDR3 DNA reads TGTGCCAGCAGTTATACCGGGACAGGGCACTACAATGAGCAGTTCTTC. Protein product: CASSYTGTGHYNEQFF.

This clone was recorded a few times. Other DNA sequences in the same sample also yield this CDR3. The chain links TRBV11-2 to TRBJ2-5; D gene uncertain. The germline V and J ends were trimmed by 2 bases and 5 bases, with 3 bases remaining between them. This CDR3 contains 11 residues. CDR1 SGHAT and CDR2 FQNNGV come from the germline V gene. CDR3: CASSLSETQYF. The DNA of the CDR3 is TGTGCCAGCAGCTTAAGCGAGACCCAGTACTTC.

J is TRBJ1-5 and V is TRBV21-1; TRBD1 reflects the table's D call only, with no check against the DNA. TRBV21-1 is reported as a pseudogene. This CDR3 has 16 residues. The chain's CDR3 is CASSCPTGGACQPQHF. CDR3 nucleotides: TGTGCCAGCAGCTGCCCGACAGGGGGCGCTTGCCAGCCCCAGCATTTT.

The chain links TRBV6-6 to TRBJ1-4; TRBD1 is a possible D gene (5 bases). The germline V gene encodes CDR1 MNHNY and CDR2 SVGAGI (reference sequence). The V gene lost 2 bases and the J gene lost 6 bases, with 7 bases spanning the gap. The CDR3 contains 13 residues. The CDR3 loop is CASSYRGHEKLFF. The DNA for the CDR3 is TGTGCCAGCAGTTACCGGGGACATGAAAAACTGTTTTTT.

The V call is TRBV4-3, the J call TRBJ2-5, with D perhaps given as TRBD1 or TRBD2 (5 bases each). V was cut by 0 bases and J by 5 bases, with 13 bases left in between. CDR3 length equals 15 residues. CDR1 and CDR2 from the germline V gene are LGHNA and YSLEER. CDR3 sequence reads: CASSQDLTGRETQYF. The CDR3 region has the DNA TGCGCCAGCAGCCAAGATCTAACGGGGCGGGAGACCCAGTACTTC.

The rearrangement links TRBV29-1 to TRBJ1-1; D may be TRBD1 (6 bases). Trimming left V 6 bases short and J 5 bases short, with 19 bases between. The CDR3 has 14 residues. The germline V gene has CDR1 SQVTM and CDR2 ANQGSEA. The CDR3: CSVTGGGSGTEAFF. CDR3 DNA: TGCAGCGTCACGGGTGGGGGCTCCGGGACTGAAGCTTTCTTT.

The rearrangement uses TRBV7-2 and TRBJ1-6, with 8 bases lining up with TRBD1. This CDR3 region has 15 residues. Germline CDR1 reads SGHTA; CDR2 reads FQGNSA. V was pared by 4 bases and J by 6 bases, with 5 bases of the junction left unmatched. The DNA of the CDR3 is TGTGCCAGCAGCTCACAAGGACAGGGTAATTCACCCCTCCACTTT. Translating it yields CASSSQGQGNSPLHF.

This clone was seen a handful of times. The CDR3 is CASRTRTTDTQYF. The CDR3 DNA sequence: TGTGCCAGTAGAACCCGGACAACAGATACGCAGTATTTT. This chain uses TRBV19 with TRBJ2-3; the D gene is possibly TRBD1 (5 bases). V was shortened by 6 bases and J by 3 bases, with 10 bases between the two germline ends. Germline-derived CDR1 and CDR2 are LNHDA and SQIVND (reference sequence). The CDR3 has 13 residues.

V is TRBV29-1 and J is TRBJ1-1; D remains unclear. V was shortened by 3 bases and J by 1 base, with 12 bases between the two germline ends. The CDR3 totals 14 residues. Germline V gene lookup returns CDR1 SQVTM and CDR2 ANQGSEA. CDR3 amino acids: CSVEGWKQNTEAFF. In DNA form, the CDR3 reads TGCAGCGTTGAGGGCTGGAAACAGAACACTGAAGCTTTCTTT.

This clone has only a few counts. This chain links TRBV7-9 with TRBJ2-5; perhaps TRBD2 as D (6 bases). CDR1 SEHNR and CDR2 FQNEAQ come from the germline V gene (reference sequence). Between the trimmed V and J ends, which lost 1 base and 2 bases, there was a span of 11 bases. The CDR3 is made up of 15 amino acids. The CDR3 sequence: CASSLVDYLQETQYF. For the CDR3, the DNA is TGTGCCAGCAGCTTAGTGGACTACCTTCAAGAGACCCAGTACTTC.

This clone was picked up a small number of times. V and J are TRBV10-3 and TRBJ2-7; 7 bases fit TRBD1. Per the germline V gene, CDR1 is ENHRY and CDR2 is SYGVKD. This CDR3 contains 14 residues. V shed 10 bases and J 0 bases; nucleotides not matched to a gene: 9. The CDR3 loop is CATARQGTSYEQYV. The CDR3 region has the DNA TGTGCCACCGCTAGACAGGGTACCTCCTACGAGCAGTACGTC.

The chain is built from TRBV7-2 and TRBJ2-7; D may be TRBD1 (5 bases). With 5 bases removed from V and 6 bases from J, the gap between germline ends came to 23 bases. CDR3 length: 16 residues. The germline CDR1 and CDR2 sequences are SGHTA and FQGNSA. CDR3 protein: CASSPRAPGHFSEQYF. CDR3 coding DNA: TGTGCCAGCAGCCCCAGGGCCCCGGGCCACTTTTCCGAGCAGTACTTC.

In its sample, this clone was seen a few times. The chain employs TRBV7-9 and TRBJ2-3, with D possibly being TRBD2 (5 bases). The CDR3 sequence is 11 residues long. Trimming shortened V by 7 bases and J by 3 bases, and 5 bases separated the two germline ends. Per the germline V gene, CDR1 is SEHNR and CDR2 is FQNEAQ (reference sequence). CDR3 in amino acids: CASTGTDTQYF. The CDR3 nucleotides are TGTGCCAGCACGGGGACAGATACGCAGTATTTT. The full variable domain, rest sourced from reference TRBV7-9 and TRBJ2-3, is DTGVSQNPRHKITKRGQNVTFRCDPISEHNRLYWYRQTLGQGPEFLTYFQNEAQLEKSRLLSDRFSAERPKGSFSTLEIQRTEQGDSAMYLCASTGTDTQYFGPGTRLTVL.

The chain couples TRBV30 to TRBJ2-1, with TRBD1 matching over 9 bases. The germline CDR1 and CDR2 sequences are GTSNPN and SVGIG (reference sequence). V lost 1 base, J lost 8 bases, and 3 bases stayed unmatched. The CDR3 is 13 amino acids. The CDR3: CAWSGTGVDEQFF. The DNA of the CDR3 is TGTGCCTGGAGTGGGACAGGGGTGGATGAGCAGTTCTTC.

This clone was counted a few times. It is unclear where the CDR3 begins or ends on the DNA, so no DNA is shown, and the CDR3 is as TCRdb lists it. The V call is TRBV30, the J call TRBJ2-1; TRBD2 is the table's D call and was not checked against the DNA. Inclusive of both ends, the CDR3 amounts to 12 amino acids. CDR1 is GTSNPN and CDR2 is SVGIG in the germline V gene (reference sequence). The CDR3: CAWSVVGGGAFF.

This clone was counted between two and nine times. The rearrangement joins TRBV7-9 to TRBJ2-3; a weak D match, TRBD1 (6 bases). Trimming shortened V by 11 bases and J by 1 base, and 10 bases separated the two germline ends. The CDR3 has 12 residues. CDR1 and CDR2 from the germline V gene are SEHNR and FQNEAQ (reference sequence). The DNA of the CDR3 is TGTGCCGGCGACAGGCGCACAGATACGCAGTATTTT. Encoded protein: CAGDRRTDTQYF.

In its sample, this clone was seen a few times. The CDR3 DNA sequence: TGCAGCGTCGCTAAAAAGGAGAACACTGAAGCTTTCTTT. Residues: CSVAKKENTEAFF. The rearrangement joins TRBV29-1 to TRBJ1-1; unclear D gene. CDR3 length: 13 residues. Germline V gene data show CDR1 as SQVTM and CDR2 as ANQGSEA. Deletions cut 6 bases from V and 1 base from J, with 12 bases between.